Listed below are T cell receptor beta chains from one sample, sequenced in a study of metastatic and nonmetastatic thyroid tumors. TCRdb reprocessed the PCR reads using MiXCR. Of tens of thousands of clones in the sample, 20% were seen once. The material sequenced was blood. Source of these receptors: a female donor with papillary thyroid cancer or a benign thyroid nodule (not recorded which). Some clones in this sample may be carry-over from other donors' samples. Both conserved end residues are part of each CDR3. A D gene is named only where the DNA matches it firmly. The listing skips clone size in some rows; elsewhere it reads once, few, many or a size class.

V: TRBV30
J: TRBJ2-7
size: many
D: .
CDR3: CALSETGYEQYF
DNA: TGTGCCTTAAGCGAGACAGGCTACGAGCAGTACTTC

V: TRBV30
J: TRBJ1-2
size: many
D: TRBD1
CDR3: CAWMVGAGTGLQGDYGYTF
DNA: TGTGCCTGGATGGTTGGGGCCGGGACAGGCCTTCAGGGGGACTATGGCTACACCTTC

V: TRBV3-1
J: TRBJ2-2
size: few
D: .
CDR3: CASSRGLGEPGELFF
DNA: TGTGCCAGCAGCCGCGGTCTCGGGGAACCCGGGGAGCTGTTTTTT

V: TRBV7-3
J: TRBJ2-3
size: .
D: .
CDR3: CASSLDRTTGEDTQYF
DNA: TGTGCCAGCAGCTTAGACAGGACAACTGGGGAAGATACGCAGTATTTT

V: TRBV4-1
J: TRBJ2-7
size: many
D: TRBD1
CDR3: CASSRGQGAITYEQYF
DNA: TGCGCCAGCAGCCGCGGACAGGGCGCTATAACCTACGAGCAGTACTTC

V: TRBV5-5
J: TRBJ2-5
size: many
D: .
CDR3: CASSLAGTNFQETQYF
DNA: TGTGCCAGCAGCTTGGCCGGGACAAACTTTCAAGAGACCCAGTACTTC

V: TRBV28
J: TRBJ2-5
size: many
D: TRBD2
CDR3: CASSLLTSGSKETQYF
DNA: TGTGCCAGCAGTCTTCTGACTAGCGGGAGTAAAGAGACCCAGTACTTC

V: TRBV20-1
J: TRBJ1-6
size: .
D: TRBD1
CDR3: CSARDREGSPLHF
DNA: TGCAGTGCTCGGGACAGGGAAGGCTCACCCCTCCACTTT

V: TRBV20-1
J: TRBJ2-2
size: .
D: .
CDR3: CSARDSGVCTGELLF
DNA: TGCAGTGCTAGAGATTCGGGAGTTTGCACCGGGGAGCTGCTTTTT

V: TRBV2
J: TRBJ2-5
size: many
D: .
CDR3: CASETGQETQYF
DNA: TGTGCCAGCGAGACTGGCCAAGAGACCCAGTACTTC

V: TRBV5-1
J: TRBJ1-2
size: .
D: .
CDR3: CARRHRILVGYGYTF
DNA: TGCGCCAGGCGACATAGGATCCTGGTCGGGTATGGCTACACCTTC

V: TRBV3-1
J: TRBJ2-3
size: many
D: .
CDR3: CASSRSGSTDTQYF
DNA: TGTGCCAGCAGCCGAAGCGGAAGCACAGATACGCAGTATTTT

V: TRBV20-1
J: TRBJ2-7
size: .
D: .
CDR3: CILGGTKTYEQYF
DNA: TGCATTCTAGGGGGGACTAAGACCTACGAGCAGTACTTC

V: TRBV6-1
J: TRBJ2-2
size: few
D: .
CDR3: CASRGVPHTGELFF
DNA: TGTGCCAGCAGGGGTGTCCCTCACACCGGTGAGCTGTTTTTT

V: TRBV20-1
J: TRBJ1-4
size: many
D: TRBD1
CDR3: CSARDPGQGSEKLFF
DNA: TGCAGTGCTAGAGATCCGGGACAGGGAAGTGAAAAACTGTTTTTT

V: TRBV11-2
J: TRBJ2-3
size: few
D: .
CDR3: CASSSNPSFTDTQYF
DNA: TGTGCCAGCAGCTCCAACCCAAGTTTCACAGATACGCAGTATTTT

V: TRBV7-8
J: TRBJ1-6
size: many
D: .
CDR3: CASSKRGLNSPLHF
DNA: TGTGCCAGCAGCAAGCGGGGCTTAAATTCACCCCTCCACTTT

V: TRBV6-2/TRBV6-3
J: TRBJ1-1
size: many
D: .
CDR3: CASSHQRRMNTEAFF
DNA: TGTGCCAGCAGCCACCAGAGGAGGATGAACACTGAAGCTTTCTTT

V: TRBV7-9
J: TRBJ2-7
size: many
D: TRBD1
CDR3: CASSLSGVGQGNYEQYF
DNA: TGTGCCAGCAGCCTAAGCGGTGTGGGACAGGGAAACTACGAGCAGTACTTC

V: TRBV3-1
J: TRBJ2-5
size: many
D: .
CDR3: CASSQWAAGRETQYF
DNA: TGTGCCAGCAGCCAATGGGCGGCGGGCAGGGAGACCCAGTACTTC

V: TRBV13
J: TRBJ1-2
size: .
D: .
CDR3: CATGHPNYGYTF
DNA: TGTGCCACCGGACACCCTAACTATGGCTACACCTTC

V: TRBV28
J: TRBJ1-1
size: many
D: .
CDR3: CASTQAGRGSEAFF
DNA: TGTGCCAGCACCCAGGCCGGCAGGGGAAGTGAAGCTTTCTTT

V: TRBV7-9
J: TRBJ2-2
size: many
D: TRBD1
CDR3: CASSFETTGSINTGELFF
DNA: TGTGCCAGCAGCTTCGAGACGACAGGGTCCATCAACACCGGGGAGCTGTTTTTT

V: TRBV20-1
J: TRBJ2-2
size: many
D: TRBD2
CDR3: CSAPASGIVTGELFF
DNA: TGCAGTGCTCCCGCTAGCGGGATTGTCACCGGGGAGCTGTTTTTT

V: TRBV28
J: TRBJ1-5
size: .
D: TRBD1
CDR3: CASRGAGTGGNQPQHF
DNA: TGTGCCAGCAGGGGGGCGGGGACAGGCGGAAATCAGCCCCAGCATTTT

V: TRBV2
J: TRBJ2-7
size: many
D: TRBD1
CDR3: CASSESPGGEDEQYF
DNA: TGTGCCAGCAGTGAAAGTCCAGGGGGCGAGGACGAGCAGTACTTC

V: TRBV28
J: TRBJ2-3
size: .
D: TRBD2
CDR3: CASSLRGQGWVAGGRLVPDTQYF
DNA: TGTGCCAGCAGTTTAAGGGGACAGGGTTGGGTAGCGGGAGGGCGGTTGGTCCCAGATACGCAGTATTTT

V: TRBV20-1
J: TRBJ2-7
size: many
D: .
CDR3: CSARDRAGSYEQYF
DNA: TGCAGTGCTAGAGATCGAGCGGGCTCCTACGAGCAGTACTTC

V: TRBV28
J: TRBJ2-1
size: .
D: TRBD2
CDR3: CASSTSGTDVYNEQLF
DNA: TGTGCCAGCAGTACTAGCGGGACTGATGTCTACAATGAGCAGTTATTC

V: TRBV5-1
J: TRBJ2-7
size: .
D: .
CDR3: CASSDKGSYEKYF
DNA: TGCGCCAGCAGTGATAAGGGTTCTTACGAGAAGTACTTC

V: TRBV20-1
J: TRBJ1-3
size: .
D: .
CDR3: CSASSLNGIYTIYF
DNA: TGCAGTGCTAGCTCTCTAAATGGAATATACACCATATATTTT

V: TRBV28
J: TRBJ2-1
size: many
D: .
CDR3: CASSFSQNEQFF
DNA: TGTGCCAGCAGTTTTTCACAGAATGAGCAGTTCTTC

V: TRBV20-1
J: TRBJ2-7
size: many
D: .
CDR3: CSAIRQYPYEQYF
DNA: TGCAGTGCTATCCGACAGTACCCCTACGAGCAGTACTTC

V: TRBV28
J: TRBJ1-1
size: many
D: .
CDR3: CASSSDRLLEAFF
DNA: TGTGCCAGCAGTTCGGACCGACTTCTAGAAGCTTTCTTT

V: TRBV2
J: TRBJ2-3
size: .
D: TRBD1
CDR3: CASSGRRAGGWDTQYF
DNA: TGTGCCAGCAGTGGGCGGCGGGCAGGGGGTTGGGATACGCAGTATTTT

V: TRBV28
J: TRBJ1-3
size: many
D: .
CDR3: CASTSSYSGNTIYF
DNA: TGTGCCAGCACCTCGAGTTACTCTGGAAACACCATATATTTT